Presented here are 23 T cell receptor beta chains from one specimen sequenced in a study of blood T cell repertoires in COVID-19. The protocol was immunoSEQ multiplex PCR, while the TCRdb copy is restricted to in-frame clones and leaves out a portion. The sample has about 180,000 clones, approximately 90% seen once. Sequencing input: peripheral blood. The origin of the receptors is a man aged 18 to 29 who had recovered from COVID-19.

Notes on this clone: At one end the junction does not follow the germline gene, possibly because of a read error. This rearrangement joins TRBV7-7 to TRBJ2-1; D might be TRBD1 (6 bases). Germline CDR1 reads SSHAT; CDR2 reads FNYEAQ (reference sequence). CDR3 length: 12 residues. The CDR3 is CASSRSGEPQFF. The CDR3 DNA reads as TGTGCTAGCAGCCGATCAGGGGAACCCCAGTTCTTC.

V gene TRBV3-1 (or the pseudogene TRBV3-2) combines with J gene TRBJ1-2, with unresolved D. Germline loops: CDR1 LGHDT, CDR2 YNNKEL (reference sequence). V was trimmed by 9 bases and J by 6 bases, leaving 11 bases between them. CDR3 length: 11 amino acids. DNA for the CDR3: TGTGCCAGTAGGGTCGGGGATGGCTACACCTTC. It encodes CASRVGDGYTF.

The gene calls are TRBV5-4 and TRBJ2-7, with TRBD1 matching over 7 bases. Germline CDR1 and CDR2: SGHNT and YYREEE (reference sequence). Trimming at V came to 3 bases and at J to 2 bases, leaving 8 bases not matched to a gene. There are 15 residues in the CDR3. The CDR3 DNA reads TGTGCCAGCAGCTGGGAGACAGGGAGCGCCTACGAGCAGTACTTC. Translation gives CASSWETGSAYEQYF.

The chain joins TRBV6-5 to TRBJ2-1; weak D call: TRBD1 (6 bases). Germline loops: CDR1 MNHEY, CDR2 SVGAGI. V lost 4 bases to trimming and J lost 0 bases, with 10 bases between them. There are 15 residues in the CDR3. The CDR3, as DNA: TGTGCCAGCAGTTCGGACAGAGGCTCCTACAATGAGCAGTTCTTC. Encoded protein: CASSSDRGSYNEQFF.

The rearrangement links TRBV5-1 to TRBJ1-1; TRBD1 is a possible D gene (5 bases). Germline loops: CDR1 SGHRS, CDR2 YFSETQ. V shed 0 bases and J shed 5 bases, with 11 bases lying between them. The CDR3 runs to 14 residues. The CDR3 region is CASSLGGGTTEAFF. CDR3 coding DNA: TGCGCCAGCAGCTTGGGCGGGGGGACTACTGAAGCTTTCTTT.

This chain connects TRBV18 to TRBJ2-1, with 9 nucleotides matching TRBD2. Trimming at V came to 3 bases and at J to 6 bases, leaving 9 bases not matched to a gene. CDR1 and CDR2 from the germline V gene are KGHSH and LQKENI. The CDR3 runs 16 residues. The CDR3, as DNA: TGTGCCAGCTCACCCATACCGGCGGGAGGGGGCAATGAGCAGTTCTTC. The encoded protein is CASSPIPAGGGNEQFF. The variable domain in full, completed from reference TRBV18 and TRBJ2-1, reads NAGVMQNPRHLVRRRGQEARLRCSPMKGHSHVYWYRQLPEEGLKFMVYLQKENIIDESGMPKERFSAEFPKEGPSILRIQQVVRGDSAAYFCASSPIPAGGGNEQFFGPGTRLTVL.

The rearrangement uses TRBV6-5 and TRBJ2-5, with D perhaps matching TRBD2 (5 bases). The length of the CDR3 is 13 residues. With 6 bases removed from V and 3 bases from J, the gap between germline ends came to 11 bases. Per germline, CDR1 MNHEY and CDR2 SVGAGI. CDR3 in DNA: TGTGCCAGCAGACCCCCCGGGGAAGAGACCCAGTACTTC. Amino acids: CASRPPGEETQYF.

This sequence joins TRBV28 and TRBJ2-3; TRBD2 matches at 10 bases. V was clipped by 1 base and J by 3 bases; unmatched bases: 10. The CDR3 spans 18 residues. The germline V gene has CDR1 MDHEN and CDR2 SYDVKM. In nucleotides, the CDR3 is TGTGCCAGCAGTTTATCTAGCGGGAGACTCCCACGGACAGATACGCAGTATTTT. This gives the protein CASSLSSGRLPRTDTQYF.

The chain carries TRBV5-6 and TRBJ2-3, with a weak D call TRBD1 (8 bases). Looked up from germline, CDR1 is SGHDT and CDR2 is YYEEEE. Between the trimmed V and J ends, which lost 6 bases and 1 base, there was a span of 15 bases. The length of the CDR3 is 15 residues. CDR3 bases: TGTGCCAGCATCCGGGAGGACAGGGGCACAGATACGCAGTATTTT. Translating it yields CASIREDRGTDTQYF. Supplemented by reference TRBV5-6 and TRBJ2-3, the full variable domain reads DAGVTQSPTHLIKTRGQQVTLRCSPKSGHDTVSWYQQALGQGPQFIFQYYEEEERQRGNFPDRFSGHQFPNYSSELNVNALLLGDSALYLCASIREDRGTDTQYFGPGTRLTVL.

The chain is built from TRBV2 and TRBJ1-1; 7 positions match TRBD1. The ends lost 8 bases at V and 5 bases at J; junction bases unmatched: 5. CDR3 length equals 12 residues. Per the germline V gene, CDR1 is SNHLY and CDR2 is FYNNEI. CDR3 in amino acids: CASQTGSTEAFF. CDR3 bases: TGTGCCAGCCAGACAGGGAGTACTGAAGCTTTCTTT.

This sequence joins TRBV5-4 and TRBJ1-4, with D uncertain. Deletions cut 2 bases from V and 0 bases from J, with 8 bases between. From germline, CDR1 is SGHNT and CDR2 YYREEE (reference sequence). The CDR3 totals 15 residues. CDR3 nucleotide sequence: TGTGCCAGCAGCTTACGCGGGGCAACTAATGAAAAACTGTTTTTT. It codes for CASSLRGATNEKLFF.

This sequence joins TRBV4-3 and TRBJ2-2; D may be TRBD1 (5 bases). This CDR3 has 16 residues. Germline V lookup: CDR1 LGHNA, CDR2 YSLEER. V was clipped by 0 bases and J by 4 bases, with 12 bases between them. The CDR3 nucleotides read TGCGCCAGCAGCCAAGATAGGGCAGGGATCACCGGGGAGCTGTTTTTT. It is translated as CASSQDRAGITGELFF.

The chain recombines TRBV28 with TRBJ1-5; no clear D. Per germline, CDR1 MDHEN and CDR2 SYDVKM. The CDR3 loop spans 12 amino acids. Deletions cut 8 bases from V and 4 bases from J, with 9 bases between. This CDR3 is CASGAGNQPQHF. The CDR3 DNA reads TGTGCCAGCGGTGCGGGTAATCAGCCCCAGCATTTT.

This sequence joins TRBV6-1 and TRBJ2-1, with a possible D match to TRBD1 (6 bases). This CDR3 has 17 residues. Per the germline V gene, CDR1 is MNHNS and CDR2 is SASEGT. The V and J ends lost 7 bases and 8 bases respectively, with 27 bases between them. The CDR3 DNA follows: TGTGCCAGCATTGAGACACCTACCTCCAGACAGGACGATGAGCAGTTCTTC. Its protein product is CASIETPTSRQDDEQFF.

The rearrangement uses TRBV6-1 and TRBJ1-1; no reliable D call. This CDR3 has 12 amino acids. Trimming stripped 3 bases from V and 10 bases from J, with 12 bases between. The germline V gene encodes CDR1 MNHNS and CDR2 SASEGT. CDR3 sequence reads: CASSEPVRGAFF. CDR3 DNA: TGTGCCAGCAGTGAGCCCGTCCGAGGAGCTTTCTTT.

This sequence joins TRBV9 and TRBJ1-1, with D possibly being TRBD1 (5 bases). The germline V gene has CDR1 SGDLS and CDR2 YYNGEE. The length of the CDR3 is 13 residues. Trimming left V 2 bases short and J 5 bases short, with 10 bases between. This CDR3 is CASSVTARTEAFF. CDR3 sequence (DNA): TGTGCCAGCAGCGTGACAGCTAGGACTGAAGCTTTCTTT.

V usage is TRBV18 and J usage is TRBJ1-6, with D tentatively TRBD1 (5 bases). Germline lookup yields CDR1 KGHSH and CDR2 LQKENI. CDR3 length: 18 amino acids. Deletions cut 0 bases from V and 1 base from J, with 13 bases between. The CDR3 sequence: CASSPPPSTVSYNSPLHF. The CDR3 coding sequence is TGTGCCAGCTCACCACCTCCCTCGACAGTTTCCTATAATTCACCCCTCCACTTT.

The rearrangement uses TRBV7-9 and TRBJ1-1, with D possibly being TRBD1 (6 bases). The CDR3 sequence is 13 residues long. Germline loops: CDR1 SEHNR, CDR2 FQNEAQ (reference sequence). The V end was cut by 3 bases, the J end by 5 bases, with 10 bases between. CDR3 coding DNA: TGTGCCAGCAGCTTTTCGCAGGGGACTGAAGCTTTCTTT. Protein: CASSFSQGTEAFF. Filled out from reference TRBV7-9 and TRBJ1-1, the complete variable domain reads DTGVSQNPRHKITKRGQNVTFRCDPISEHNRLYWYRQTLGQGPEFLTYFQNEAQLEKSRLLSDRFSAERPKGSFSTLEIQRTEQGDSAMYLCASSFSQGTEAFFGQGTRLTVV.

The rearrangement uses TRBV4-3 and TRBJ1-2, with D unclear. This CDR3 has 16 amino acids. V gave up 1 base and J gave up 5 bases, with 17 bases separating them. CDR1 and CDR2 (germline): LGHNA, YSLEER. The DNA for the CDR3 is TGCGCCAGCAGCCAAGGATATGAGGCCTTCGGATATGGCTACACCTTC. The encoded protein is CASSQGYEAFGYGYTF.

This chain connects TRBV29-1 to TRBJ1-5; 7 bases are a match to TRBD1. V lost 4 bases and J lost 4; bases outside the gene matches: 7. The CDR3 contains 14 residues. CDR1 and CDR2 (germline): SQVTM, ANQGSEA. The CDR3 DNA reads TGCAGCGTTGGAGGGGGACAGACTAATCAGCCCCAGCATTTT. Translating gives CSVGGGQTNQPQHF.

The chain combines TRBV7-2 with TRBJ2-5, with TRBD2 matching 12 bases. The length of the CDR3 is 15 residues. In germline, CDR1 is SGHTA, CDR2 FQGNSA. With 5 bases clipped from V and 2 bases from J, the junction kept 3 bases outside the gene matches. The CDR3 nucleotides read TGTGCCAGCAGCAGGACTAGCGGGAAACAAGAGACCCAGTACTTC. Translated, it gives CASSRTSGKQETQYF.

DNA for the CDR3: TGCGCCAGCAGCTTCTACGGGAGGTCTCAGTACTTC. Translation: CASSFYGRSQYF. The J gene is TRBJ2-7, the V gene TRBV4-3; 7 bases map to TRBD2. Germline V gene lookup returns CDR1 LGHNA and CDR2 YSLEER. The V gene end was trimmed by 5 bases and the J gene end by 10 bases; junction bases not matched to a gene: 8. The CDR3 totals 12 residues.

This chain uses TRBV2 with TRBJ2-3; TRBD2 matches 9 bases. The trim removed 2 bases at V and 0 bases at J, leaving 9 bases unmatched. The CDR3 extends over 18 amino acids. The V gene's germline CDR1 is SNHLY and CDR2 FYNNEI. The CDR3 DNA reads as TGTGCCAGCAGTGAACCTCACAATAGCGGGAGAAGCACAGATACGCAGTATTTT. It yields the protein CASSEPHNSGRSTDTQYF.